The following is a T cell receptor beta chain sequence with its context. Adults between about 18 and 95 years of age took part from 20 to 25 US areas. Original analysis: Researchers report that nucleated cell counts were estimated from reference gene primer amplification. Profiled with immunoSEQ multiplex PCR; TCRdb holds only in-frame clones, not every one. For V, J and clone size, that table is used; D and trimming come from the DNA. The sample records roughly 250,000 clones, 80% to 90% being singletons. This entry comes from a study of blood T cell repertoires in COVID-19. Whole-study context: PBMCs, B-cell-depleted T cells, or T cells provided the cDNA or gDNA that made up the material.

Per germline, CDR1 MNHEY and CDR2 SMNVEV (reference sequence). J gave up 2 bases and V 2 bases, and 8 bases lay outside the gene matches. The CDR3 totals 17 residues. The TCR originated in a woman in her forties or fifties who had recovered from COVID-19. The sample was PBMCs or T cells enriched from blood (not recorded which). The chain combines TRBV27 with TRBJ2-5, with 10 bases aligning to TRBD2. The CDR3 DNA sequence: TGTGCCAGCAGTTTAAGGTTGGCTAGCGGGAGTCAAGAGACCCAGTACTTC. This codes for CASSLRLASGSQETQYF.